The T cell receptor beta chain under discussion was sequenced for a study of blood T cell repertoires in COVID-19. This clone was found a few times. At the DNA level, this CDR3 is encoded by other sequences in the same sample as well. The method was immunoSEQ multiplex PCR; TCRdb's version includes in-frame clones alone and lacks a portion of them. Among around 290,000 clones listed, 86% were seen once. Trimming removed 3 bases at V and 8 bases at J, with 10 bases between. CDR1 and CDR2 (germline): SEHNR, FQNEAQ (reference sequence). CDR3 length: 12 residues. This sequence originates from a woman in her 70s with COVID-19, enrolled during active disease. This chain connects TRBV7-9 to TRBJ1-1; perhaps TRBD1 as D (5 bases). The sequenced sample was peripheral blood. The CDR3 nucleotides are TGTGCCAGCAGCTTCACGGGGGGAGAAGCTTTCTTT. Residues: CASSFTGGEAFF. Drawing the rest from reference TRBV7-9 and TRBJ1-1, the complete variable domain is DTGVSQNPRHKITKRGQNVTFRCDPISEHNRLYWYRQTLGQGPEFLTYFQNEAQLEKSRLLSDRFSAERPKGSFSTLEIQRTEQGDSAMYLCASSFTGGEAFFGQGTRLTVV.